This T cell receptor beta chain was obtained from a study of neurological immune-mediated disorders (dated by TCRdb to the late 2010s). For the study in its entirety: Among the roughly 34 multiple sclerosis patients, relapsing-remitting MS was present in 31 and secondary progressive MS was present in 3. Of the 60 to 70 subjects in the cohort, about 14 were HAM/TSP patients, approximately 35 were multiple sclerosis patients, and 20 were healthy controls. Peripheral blood TCR-beta repertoires from HTLV-I-associated myelopathy (HAM/TSP) patients, multiple sclerosis patients and healthy controls were compared by UMI-based sequencing. Alongside PBMC samples, the set of around 99 TCR-beta libraries contained longitudinal samples, technical triplicates, and paired CD4+ and CD8+ T-cell subsets that had been sorted. Beyond this particular receptor, the publication reports: Across subjects, expanded clones never shared an identical CDR3 amino acid sequence, which suggests that the TCR-beta repertoires in every group were private. No clinical or MRI features were associated with the MS cluster, and the authors said that larger cohorts are needed. In a phylogenetic analysis, the repertoires of 18 out of 34 MS patients fell into a single cluster of related CDR3 sequences, pointing to a possible signature at the repertoire level. TCR clonal expansion was greatest in HAM/TSP patients and smallest in MS patients, who ranked below even healthy controls.

This clonotype was picked up many times. What this receptor recognizes is not known. Base qualities are not at hand, and no much larger clone is one base apart. CDR1 MGHDK and CDR2 SYGVNS are derived from the germline V gene. The junction carries 14 bases between V and J, which are trimmed by 1 base and 8 bases respectively. There are 15 amino acids in the CDR3, from cysteine to phenylalanine inclusive. The CDR3 DNA has 45 bases and is translated from base 1. TCR libraries for sorted subsets were made from roughly 1 million sorted CD4+ or CD8+ T cells. Multiple sclerosis patients were enrolled in a US clinical protocol evaluating disease progression by magnetic resonance imaging. Peripheral blood was subjected to Ficoll-Hypaque density gradient centrifugation to isolate PBMCs, which were then cryopreserved in liquid nitrogen. The study also sequenced paired sorted CD4+ and CD8+ subsets from healthy controls, HAM/TSP patients and MS patients.

To synthesize cDNA, template-switch 5'RACE was performed with a primer carrying a 10-nucleotide random unique molecular identifier so that each TCR transcript was tagged. Every sequencing run covered 15-18 subjects and yielded more than 160 million TCR-beta sequences. Total RNA was extracted with the RNeasy kit. The KAPA Real-time Library Amplification kit was used to amplify TCR-beta VDJ regions with primers targeting the TCR constant region and the 5'RACE anchor. A first PCR added sample indexes and Illumina adaptors, and a second PCR then raised library yield. After Ampure bead purification, the TCR product of roughly 650 bp was size-selected on a 2% E-gel SizeSelection system. Before pooling, library quality was assessed on a Bioanalyzer, concentration was determined with Qubit, and library quantification was performed with the Kapa Library Quantification kit. An Illumina HiSeq 2500 sequenced the libraries paired-end 2 x 150 bp. To increase sequence diversity, about 24-32% phiX was spiked into each library pool. In the original analysis: Quality-filtered reads were processed with the UMI-based MiGEC pipeline, which removed over 85% of raw TCR sequences during error correction. IMGT germline references were used for aligning VDJ genes, and each clonotype was defined as a unique CDR3 amino acid sequence together with its V-J genes. VDJtools evaluated clonal expansion, Shannon diversity and CDR3 relatedness (CalcPairwiseDistances, ClusterSamples); CLCbio workbench built phylogenetic trees. Clones with at least 8 unique UMIs were defined as expanded, with this threshold being based on coefficient-of-variation modelling across technical triplicates. Clones were called with MiXCR by TCRdb after fastp trimmed the public reads at Q25, and only in-frame beta chains were retained. Merged by CDR3 protein, the rows form single entries marked with the most common genes and DNA. The V and J calls follow TCRdb's processing rather than the paper's. This sample holds tens of thousands of distinct CDR3 sequences; around 5.3% were observed only once. About 1.3% of the sample belongs to the ten largest clones.

The clonotype comes from a woman between 18 and 30 years old with multiple sclerosis. The sample taken for sequencing was CD4+ T cells from blood. The rearranged segments are TRBV25-1 and TRBJ1-4, with no confident D gene call. The DNA sequence follows: TGTGCCAGCAGTGAATGGGCCGAGGGTCGAGAAAAACTGTTTTTT. It encodes CASSEWAEGREKLFF.